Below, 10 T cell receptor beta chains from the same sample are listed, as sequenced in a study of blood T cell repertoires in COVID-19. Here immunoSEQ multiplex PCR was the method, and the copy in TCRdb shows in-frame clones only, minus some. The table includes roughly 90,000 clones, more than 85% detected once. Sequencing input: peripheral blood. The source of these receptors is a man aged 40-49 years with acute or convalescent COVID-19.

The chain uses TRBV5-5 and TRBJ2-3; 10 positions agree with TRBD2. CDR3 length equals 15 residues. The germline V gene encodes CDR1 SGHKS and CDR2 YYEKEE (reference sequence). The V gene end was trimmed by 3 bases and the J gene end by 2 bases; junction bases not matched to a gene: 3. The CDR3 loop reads CASSYSGGTTDTQYF. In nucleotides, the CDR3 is TGTGCCAGCAGCTATAGCGGGGGGACCACAGATACGCAGTATTTT.

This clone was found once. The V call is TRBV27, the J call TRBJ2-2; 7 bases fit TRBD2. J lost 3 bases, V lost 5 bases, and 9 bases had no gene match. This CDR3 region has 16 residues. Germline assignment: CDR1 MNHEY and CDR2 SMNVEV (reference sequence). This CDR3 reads CASSLTWDYHTGELFF. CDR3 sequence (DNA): TGTGCCAGCAGTCTAACGTGGGACTACCACACCGGGGAGCTGTTTTTT.

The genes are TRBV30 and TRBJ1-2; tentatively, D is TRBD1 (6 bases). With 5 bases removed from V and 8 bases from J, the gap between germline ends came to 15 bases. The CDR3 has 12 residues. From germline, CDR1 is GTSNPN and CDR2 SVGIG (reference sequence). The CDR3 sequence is CAWLGGGRGYTF. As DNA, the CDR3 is TGTGCCTGGCTGGGAGGGGGACGCGGCTACACCTTC.

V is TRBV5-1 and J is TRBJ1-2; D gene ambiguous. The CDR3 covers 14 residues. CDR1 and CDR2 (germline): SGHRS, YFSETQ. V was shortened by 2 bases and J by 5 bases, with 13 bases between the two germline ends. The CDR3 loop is CASSFNPTGYGYTF. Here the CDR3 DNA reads TGCGCCAGCAGCTTTAACCCGACGGGATATGGCTACACCTTC.

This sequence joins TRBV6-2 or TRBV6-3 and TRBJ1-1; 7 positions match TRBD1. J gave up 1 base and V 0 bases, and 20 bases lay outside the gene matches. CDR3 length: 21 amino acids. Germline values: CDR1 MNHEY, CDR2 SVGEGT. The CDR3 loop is CASSYSSFSGTAGIGNTEAFF. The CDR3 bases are TGTGCCAGCAGTTACTCGAGTTTTTCTGGGACAGCCGGAATCGGGAACACTGAAGCTTTCTTT.

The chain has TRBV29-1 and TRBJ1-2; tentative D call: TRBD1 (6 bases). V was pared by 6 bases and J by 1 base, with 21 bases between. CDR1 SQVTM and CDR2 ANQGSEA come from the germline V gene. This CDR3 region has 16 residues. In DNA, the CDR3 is TGCAGCGTCCCCGGGCAGGGGAGCCCCTTTAACTATGGCTACACCTTC. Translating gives CSVPGQGSPFNYGYTF.

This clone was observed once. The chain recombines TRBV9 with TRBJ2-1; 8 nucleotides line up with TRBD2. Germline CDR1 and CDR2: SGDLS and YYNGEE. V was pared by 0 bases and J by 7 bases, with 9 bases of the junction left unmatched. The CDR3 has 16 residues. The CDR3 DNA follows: TGTGCCAGCAGCGTAGTACCAGCGGGAGCCACAAATGAGCAGTTCTTC. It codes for CASSVVPAGATNEQFF.

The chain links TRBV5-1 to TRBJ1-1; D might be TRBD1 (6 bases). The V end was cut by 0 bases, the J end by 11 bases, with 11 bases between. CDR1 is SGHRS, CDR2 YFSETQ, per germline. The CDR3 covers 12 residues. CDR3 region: CASSLEGGAAFF. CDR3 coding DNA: TGCGCCAGCAGCTTGGAAGGGGGTGCGGCTTTCTTT.

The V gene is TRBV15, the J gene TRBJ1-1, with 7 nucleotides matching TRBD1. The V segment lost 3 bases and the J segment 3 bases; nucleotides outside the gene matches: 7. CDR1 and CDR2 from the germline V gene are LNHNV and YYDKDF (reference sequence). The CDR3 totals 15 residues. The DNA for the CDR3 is TGTGCCACCAGCAGGATGGACAGGACCCACACTGAAGCTTTCTTT. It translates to CATSRMDRTHTEAFF.

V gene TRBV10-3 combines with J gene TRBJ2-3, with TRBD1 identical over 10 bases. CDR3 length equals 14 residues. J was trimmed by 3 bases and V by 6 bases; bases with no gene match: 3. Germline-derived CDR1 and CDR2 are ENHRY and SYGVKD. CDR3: CAIRTGQGTDTQYF. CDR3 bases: TGTGCCATCAGGACGGGACAGGGGACAGATACGCAGTATTTT.